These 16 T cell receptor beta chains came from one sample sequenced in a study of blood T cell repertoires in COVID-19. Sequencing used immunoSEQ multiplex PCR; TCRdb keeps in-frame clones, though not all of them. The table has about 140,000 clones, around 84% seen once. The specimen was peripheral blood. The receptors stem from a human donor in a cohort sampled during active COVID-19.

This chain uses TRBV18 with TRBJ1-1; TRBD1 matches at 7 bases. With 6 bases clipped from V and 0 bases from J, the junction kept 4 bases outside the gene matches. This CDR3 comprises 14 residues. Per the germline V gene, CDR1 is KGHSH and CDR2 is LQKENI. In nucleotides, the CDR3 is TGTGCCAGCTCCAAGGACAGGATGAACACTGAAGCTTTCTTT. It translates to CASSKDRMNTEAFF.

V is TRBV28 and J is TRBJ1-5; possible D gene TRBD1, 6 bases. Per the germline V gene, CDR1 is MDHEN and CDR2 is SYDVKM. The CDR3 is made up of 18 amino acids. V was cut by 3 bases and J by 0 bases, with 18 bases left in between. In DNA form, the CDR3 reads TGTGCCAGCAGTTTTGGGGACACACACCCTTATAGCAATCAGCCCCAGCATTTT. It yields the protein CASSFGDTHPYSNQPQHF.

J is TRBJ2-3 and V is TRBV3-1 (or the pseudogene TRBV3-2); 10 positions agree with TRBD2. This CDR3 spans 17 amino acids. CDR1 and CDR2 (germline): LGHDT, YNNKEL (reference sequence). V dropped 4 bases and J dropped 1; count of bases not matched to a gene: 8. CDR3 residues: CASSPQTSGFGTDTQYF. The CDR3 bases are TGTGCCAGCAGCCCCCAGACTAGCGGGTTTGGCACAGATACGCAGTATTTT.

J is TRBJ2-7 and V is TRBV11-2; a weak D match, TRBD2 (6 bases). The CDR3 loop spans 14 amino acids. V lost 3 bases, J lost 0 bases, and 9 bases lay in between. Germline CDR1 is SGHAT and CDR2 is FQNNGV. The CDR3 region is CASSLGLHSYEQYF. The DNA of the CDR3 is TGTGCCAGCAGCTTGGGACTGCACTCCTACGAGCAGTACTTC.

CDR3 nucleotides: TGTGCCAGCAGCCAAATGCGAGGATCAGATACGCAGTATTTT. Translation gives CASSQMRGSDTQYF. V is TRBV3-1 (or the pseudogene TRBV3-2) and J is TRBJ2-3; D not resolved. This CDR3 is built from 14 residues. V was pared by 2 bases and J by 4 bases, with 10 bases between. Germline CDR1 and CDR2: LGHDT and YNNKEL (reference sequence).

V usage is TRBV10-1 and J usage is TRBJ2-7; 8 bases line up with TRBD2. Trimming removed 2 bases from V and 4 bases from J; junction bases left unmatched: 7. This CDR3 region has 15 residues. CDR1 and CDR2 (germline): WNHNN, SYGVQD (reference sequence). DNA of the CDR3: TGCGCCAGCAGTGAGCCGGCGGGAGGTGGGTACGAGCAGTACTTC. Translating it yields CASSEPAGGGYEQYF.

In DNA, the CDR3 is TGCGCCAGCAGCCTCGGGACAGGGTTGGACTATGGCTACACCTTC. Amino acids: CASSLGTGLDYGYTF. This chain connects TRBV4-1 to TRBJ1-2; 9 bases fit TRBD1. V gave up 4 bases and J gave up 3 bases; unmatched junction bases: 6. CDR1 is MGHRA and CDR2 is YSYEKL in the germline V gene. This CDR3 has 15 amino acids.

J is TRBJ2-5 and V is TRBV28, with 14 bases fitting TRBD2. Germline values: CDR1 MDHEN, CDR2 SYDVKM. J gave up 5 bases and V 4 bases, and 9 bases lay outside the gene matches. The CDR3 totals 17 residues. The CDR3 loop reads CASSSPGTSGSRETQYF. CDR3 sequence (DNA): TGTGCCAGCAGTTCCCCAGGGACTAGCGGGAGTAGGGAGACCCAGTACTTC.

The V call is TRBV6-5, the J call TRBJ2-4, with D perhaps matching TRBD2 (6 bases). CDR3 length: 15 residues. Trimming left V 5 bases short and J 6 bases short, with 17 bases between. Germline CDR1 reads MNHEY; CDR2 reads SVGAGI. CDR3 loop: CASSRRAGSGNIQYF. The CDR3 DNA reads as TGTGCCAGCAGTCGCCGGGCGGGGAGTGGAAACATTCAGTACTTC.

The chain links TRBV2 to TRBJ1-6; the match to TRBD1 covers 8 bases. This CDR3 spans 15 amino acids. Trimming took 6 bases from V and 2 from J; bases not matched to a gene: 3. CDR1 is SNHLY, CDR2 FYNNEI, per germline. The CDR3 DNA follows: TGTGCCAGCAGCCGACAGGGGACCTATAATTCACCCCTCCACTTT. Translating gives CASSRQGTYNSPLHF.

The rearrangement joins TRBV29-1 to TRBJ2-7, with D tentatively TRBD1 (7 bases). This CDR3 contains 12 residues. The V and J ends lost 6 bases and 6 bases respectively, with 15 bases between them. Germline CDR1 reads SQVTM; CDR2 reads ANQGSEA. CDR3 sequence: CSVLPGGGEQYF. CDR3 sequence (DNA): TGCAGCGTCCTGCCAGGGGGAGGCGAGCAGTACTTC.

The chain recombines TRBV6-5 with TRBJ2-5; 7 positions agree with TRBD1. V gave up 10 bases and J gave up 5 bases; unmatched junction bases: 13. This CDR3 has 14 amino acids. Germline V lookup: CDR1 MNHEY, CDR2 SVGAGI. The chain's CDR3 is CATQVHRGGETQYF. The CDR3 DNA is TGTGCCACACAAGTCCACAGGGGCGGCGAGACCCAGTACTTC.

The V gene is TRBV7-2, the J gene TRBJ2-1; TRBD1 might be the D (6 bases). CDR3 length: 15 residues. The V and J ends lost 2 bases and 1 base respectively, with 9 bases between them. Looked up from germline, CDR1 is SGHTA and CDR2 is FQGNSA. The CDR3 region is CASSLRQGSYNEQFF. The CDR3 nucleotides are TGTGCCAGCAGCTTAAGGCAGGGGTCCTACAATGAGCAGTTCTTC.

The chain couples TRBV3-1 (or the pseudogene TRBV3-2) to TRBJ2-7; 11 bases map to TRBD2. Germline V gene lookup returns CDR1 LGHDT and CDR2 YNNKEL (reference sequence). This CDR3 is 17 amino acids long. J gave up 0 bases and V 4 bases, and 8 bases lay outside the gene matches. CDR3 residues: CASSPTSGGRSSYEQYF. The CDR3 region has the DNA TGTGCCAGCAGCCCTACTAGCGGGGGTCGGAGCTCCTACGAGCAGTACTTC.

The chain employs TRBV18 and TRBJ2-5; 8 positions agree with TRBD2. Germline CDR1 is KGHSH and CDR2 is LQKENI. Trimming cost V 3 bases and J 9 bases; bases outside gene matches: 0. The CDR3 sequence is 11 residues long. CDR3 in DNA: TGTGCCAGCTCACCCGGGGGGGCCCAGTACTTC. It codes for CASSPGGAQYF.

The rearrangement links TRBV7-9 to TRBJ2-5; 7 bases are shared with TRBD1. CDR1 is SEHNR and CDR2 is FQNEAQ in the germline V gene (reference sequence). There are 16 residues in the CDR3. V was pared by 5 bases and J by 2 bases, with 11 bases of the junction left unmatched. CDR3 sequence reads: CASSPVQGPTQETQYF. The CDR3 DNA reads TGTGCCAGCAGCCCAGTACAGGGGCCTACACAAGAGACCCAGTACTTC.